This TCR beta chain was retrieved from a study of post-analysis software for immune sequencing data. About the research overall: Relapsing-remitting, secondary progressive and progressive-relapsing courses of multiple sclerosis were included. Study-level points and caveats: In patients, TRBV5-6, TRBV5-1 and TRBV20-1 belonged to five or six TRBV segments found more frequently than in controls. Comparison with controls showed significantly lower normalized Chao1 diversity in multiple sclerosis patients.

Unique molecular identifiers were built into the TCR beta cDNA libraries. Input populations of 1 to 10 million T cells gave rise to some 500,000 cDNA molecules. TCRdb re-called the PCR reads with MiXCR, one entry per CDR3 protein. The sample holds hundreds of thousands of distinct CDR3 sequences; roughly 27% are singletons and the top ten take around 0.55%. As for this clonotype: Its antigen remains unidentified.

The V and J ends lost 0 bases and 0 bases respectively, with 10 bases between them. CDR3 length: 16 amino acids. Germline V gene sequence: CDR1 LGHNA, CDR2 YSLEER. The source is a girl aged 10-17 years with multiple sclerosis. The V gene is TRBV4-3, the J gene TRBJ2-3; perhaps TRBD2 as D (5 bases). Sequenced: blood. The CDR3 is CASSQDSAASTDTQYF. The CDR3 nucleotides read TGCGCCAGCAGCCAAGATTCAGCGGCGAGCACAGATACGCAGTATTTT.